The text below deals with one T cell receptor beta chain. Its antigen is as yet unknown. The entry originates in a study of cytomegalovirus exposure and HLA in healthy donors. Across the whole study: Later analysis reported that the roughly 120 validation repertoires shared the platform of the 500 to 850 first-cohort repertoires. Findings and caveats of the study: Usually a TCR sequence was rare, but some public TCRs were found in many donors. Using the classifier, cytomegalovirus status was reportedly diagnosed with high specificity and sensitivity.

The CDR3 is made up of 18 amino acids. Germline CDR1 is LGHNT and CDR2 is FRNRAP. The V segment lost 6 bases and the J segment 6 bases; nucleotides outside the gene matches: 18. This table comes from immunoSEQ multiplex PCR, and its TCRdb copy is limited to in-frame clones, with some not included. The sample consists of tens of thousands of clones, 85% of them appearing once. The TCR was taken from a man aged 25-45 years in good health and CMV-seronegative. The sequenced material came from PBMCs. This chain joins TRBV12-5 and TRBJ1-5; 9 nucleotides align to TRBD1. CDR3 amino acids: CASGYRGLRGFETQPQHF. The CDR3 coding sequence is TGTGCTAGTGGGTACAGGGGGCTGAGAGGGTTCGAAACTCAGCCCCAGCATTTT.